The rows below give T cell receptor beta chains drawn from one sample of a study of shared T cell receptors in the human thymus. Method: immunoSEQ multiplex PCR; TCRdb's copy keeps in-frame clones and lacks some. This table holds 65,000 to 70,000 clones, roughly 95% found once. The material sequenced was thymocytes. These receptors were taken from a human donor. The CDR3 runs from the conserved cysteine through the conserved F or W. The order of the fields is J gene, clone size, V gene, D gene, CDR3 DNA, CDR3 protein. A D gene is named only where the DNA matches it firmly. Expanded clones are given a class, and other clones once, few, many or no size at all.

j_gene: TRBJ2-7
abundance: -
v_gene: TRBV6-1
d_gene: TRBD1
CDR3nt: TGTGCCAGCACCCGGACAGGGTTAACCTACGAGCAGTACTTC
CDR3aa: CASTRTGLTYEQYF

j_gene: TRBJ2-3
abundance: -
v_gene: TRBV19
d_gene: TRBD2
CDR3nt: TGTGCCAGTACCCCCCCGGGACTAGCGGGGGAGGATACGCAGTATTTT
CDR3aa: CASTPPGLAGEDTQYF

j_gene: TRBJ2-7
abundance: -
v_gene: TRBV5-1
d_gene: -
CDR3nt: TGCGCCAGCAGCTTAGCGGGTACCTACGAGCAGTACTTC
CDR3aa: CASSLAGTYEQYF

j_gene: TRBJ2-7
abundance: -
v_gene: TRBV4-3
d_gene: TRBD1
CDR3nt: TGCGCCAGCAGCCAAGATGGTTTTGGACAGGGCCTGGAGCAGTACTTC
CDR3aa: CASSQDGFGQGLEQYF

j_gene: TRBJ2-1
abundance: -
v_gene: TRBV11-2
d_gene: TRBD2
CDR3nt: TGTGCCAGCAGCTTAGCCCCAAAACCGGGGGGGCGGGGTGAGCAGTTCTTC
CDR3aa: CASSLAPKPGGRGEQFF

j_gene: TRBJ2-3
abundance: -
v_gene: TRBV7-6
d_gene: TRBD2
CDR3nt: TGTGCCAGCAGCCCAAAATCGGGACTAGTACCTTGCACAGATACGCAGTATTTT
CDR3aa: CASSPKSGLVPCTDTQYF

j_gene: TRBJ1-6
abundance: -
v_gene: TRBV11-2
d_gene: -
CDR3nt: TGTGCCAGCAGCTTTGGCCGAGACTCTATAAAGAATTCACCCCTCCACTTT
CDR3aa: CASSFGRDSIKNSPLHF

j_gene: TRBJ2-3
abundance: once
v_gene: TRBV7-2
d_gene: TRBD2
CDR3nt: TGTGCCAGCAGCTTAGCGGTTGGGGGACTAGTGAGCACAGATACGCAGTATTTT
CDR3aa: CASSLAVGGLVSTDTQYF

j_gene: TRBJ2-5
abundance: few
v_gene: TRBV7-8
d_gene: TRBD2
CDR3nt: TGTGCCAGCAGCTTAAGGGTTACCACTCCGCGCGGGGGGGCTCTATTGCAGACCCAGTACTTC
CDR3aa: CASSLRVTTPRGGALLQTQYF

j_gene: TRBJ2-3
abundance: -
v_gene: TRBV19
d_gene: -
CDR3nt: TGTGCCAGTAGTTCCTGGACAGACGATACGCAGTATTTT
CDR3aa: CASSSWTDDTQYF

j_gene: TRBJ1-1
abundance: once
v_gene: TRBV5-5
d_gene: TRBD1
CDR3nt: TGTGCCAGCAGGGGCCCGGGACAGGAATTCACTGAAGCTTTCTTT
CDR3aa: CASRGPGQEFTEAFF

j_gene: TRBJ1-3
abundance: -
v_gene: TRBV18
d_gene: -
CDR3nt: TGTGCCAGCTCACCACAGTCGCAGGGAACCCGCTCTGGAAACACCATATATTTT
CDR3aa: CASSPQSQGTRSGNTIYF

j_gene: TRBJ1-2
abundance: -
v_gene: TRBV5-1
d_gene: -
CDR3nt: TGCGCCAGCAGCCCACCGTCGAGGGCCTATGGCTACACCTTC
CDR3aa: CASSPPSRAYGYTF

j_gene: TRBJ2-7
abundance: -
v_gene: TRBV6-6
d_gene: TRBD1
CDR3nt: TGTGCCAGCAGCCCCTCAGGGGGCTCGAGCTCCTACGAGCAGTACTTC
CDR3aa: CASSPSGGSSSYEQYF

j_gene: TRBJ2-7
abundance: -
v_gene: TRBV28
d_gene: -
CDR3nt: TGTGCCAGCAGTCTCAGAGACCCAGGGTCCTACGAGCAGTACTTC
CDR3aa: CASSLRDPGSYEQYF

j_gene: TRBJ2-5
abundance: -
v_gene: TRBV29-1
d_gene: -
CDR3nt: TGCAGCGTTGGGCTTAAGGGATTGGAGACCCAGTACTTC
CDR3aa: CSVGLKGLETQYF

j_gene: TRBJ1-6
abundance: -
v_gene: TRBV12-1
d_gene: -
CDR3nt: TGTGCCAGCAGCCCAAGACAGGGGCGGAGTTCACCCCTCCACTTT
CDR3aa: CASSPRQGRSSPLHF

j_gene: TRBJ2-1
abundance: -
v_gene: TRBV29-1
d_gene: TRBD2
CDR3nt: TGCAGCGTTGGCCCCCCCGAGCGGGGACCTTACAATGAGCAGTTCTTC
CDR3aa: CSVGPPERGPYNEQFF

j_gene: TRBJ2-5
abundance: -
v_gene: TRBV11-3
d_gene: -
CDR3nt: TGTGCCAGCAGCTTACGAACGGACCAAGACGCTCAAGAGACCCAGTACTTC
CDR3aa: CASSLRTDQDAQETQYF

j_gene: TRBJ1-1
abundance: -
v_gene: TRBV5-4
d_gene: -
CDR3nt: TGTGCCAGCAGCCAACCGACAGGAAGACCCACTAACACTGAAGCTTTCTTT
CDR3aa: CASSQPTGRPTNTEAFF

j_gene: TRBJ2-3
abundance: -
v_gene: TRBV5-1
d_gene: -
CDR3nt: TGCGCCAGCAGAGATATAGCTATAGTATCGGATACGCAGTATTTT
CDR3aa: CASRDIAIVSDTQYF

j_gene: TRBJ2-7
abundance: -
v_gene: TRBV19
d_gene: TRBD2
CDR3nt: TGTGCCAGTAGTATGGTAGGACTAGCGGACCCAGATAGCTCCTACGAGCAGTACTTC
CDR3aa: CASSMVGLADPDSSYEQYF

j_gene: TRBJ1-4
abundance: -
v_gene: TRBV4-1
d_gene: -
CDR3nt: TGCGCCAGCAGCCAACCCCGGCAGCCGAGTAATGAAAAACTGTTTTTT
CDR3aa: CASSQPRQPSNEKLFF

j_gene: TRBJ1-2
abundance: -
v_gene: TRBV18
d_gene: TRBD1
CDR3nt: TGTGCCAGCTCACCTCGTACAGGGGGGACGGATGGCTACACCTTC
CDR3aa: CASSPRTGGTDGYTF

j_gene: TRBJ2-4
abundance: once
v_gene: TRBV19
d_gene: -
CDR3nt: TGTGCCAGTAGGGACGATTACAACATTCAGTACTTC
CDR3aa: CASRDDYNIQYF

j_gene: TRBJ2-5
abundance: -
v_gene: TRBV19
d_gene: -
CDR3nt: TGTGCCAGTAGTATGGTGGGAGAGACCCAGTACTTC
CDR3aa: CASSMVGETQYF

j_gene: TRBJ1-4
abundance: -
v_gene: TRBV15
d_gene: -
CDR3nt: TGTGCCACCAGTCGACCAGGACCGTATAAAAATGAAAAACTGTTTTTT
CDR3aa: CATSRPGPYKNEKLFF

j_gene: TRBJ2-2
abundance: -
v_gene: TRBV4-1
d_gene: -
CDR3nt: TGCGCCAGCAGCCAAGAACTTAAGAACACCGGGGAGCTGTTTTTT
CDR3aa: CASSQELKNTGELFF

j_gene: TRBJ2-7
abundance: -
v_gene: TRBV14
d_gene: TRBD1
CDR3nt: TGTGCCAGCAGCCTGGACAGGGGGCCCGGTTACGAGCAGTACTTC
CDR3aa: CASSLDRGPGYEQYF

j_gene: TRBJ2-1
abundance: -
v_gene: TRBV4-1
d_gene: -
CDR3nt: TGCGCCAGCAGCCAAGACCATGGACCCCACAATGAGCAGTTCTTC
CDR3aa: CASSQDHGPHNEQFF

j_gene: TRBJ2-2
abundance: -
v_gene: TRBV5-1
d_gene: TRBD2
CDR3nt: TGCGCCAGCGCCTCCAAATCTAGCGGGGGGTCCGGGGAGCTGTTTTTT
CDR3aa: CASASKSSGGSGELFF

j_gene: TRBJ2-3
abundance: -
v_gene: TRBV7-3
d_gene: TRBD1
CDR3nt: TGTGCCAGCAGCTTAAGGACAGGGGGCGGAGATACGCAGTATTTT
CDR3aa: CASSLRTGGGDTQYF

j_gene: TRBJ2-3
abundance: -
v_gene: TRBV5-4
d_gene: TRBD2
CDR3nt: TGTGCCAGCAGCTTTTTACGGGGGGGCGATACGCAGTATTTT
CDR3aa: CASSFLRGGDTQYF

j_gene: TRBJ1-5
abundance: -
v_gene: TRBV7-9
d_gene: -
CDR3nt: TGTGCCAGCAGCTTAGAGGAGAACCAGCCCCAGCATTTT
CDR3aa: CASSLEENQPQHF

j_gene: TRBJ1-3
abundance: -
v_gene: TRBV4-3
d_gene: -
CDR3nt: TGCGCCAGCAGCCAAGATCGGGCGTCTTCCTCTGGAAACACCATATATTTT
CDR3aa: CASSQDRASSSGNTIYF

j_gene: TRBJ1-5
abundance: -
v_gene: TRBV7-2
d_gene: TRBD1
CDR3nt: TGTGCCAGCAGCTTTGGACAGGCCTATCAGCCCCAGCATTTT
CDR3aa: CASSFGQAYQPQHF

j_gene: TRBJ2-3
abundance: -
v_gene: TRBV11-2
d_gene: -
CDR3nt: TGTGCCAGCAGCAAAACAGGGCTCAGATGTACAGATACGCAGTATTTT
CDR3aa: CASSKTGLRCTDTQYF

j_gene: TRBJ2-5
abundance: -
v_gene: TRBV5-4
d_gene: -
CDR3nt: TGTGCCAGCAGCGTGCAGCGCCTGCAAGAGACCCAGTACTTC
CDR3aa: CASSVQRLQETQYF

j_gene: TRBJ2-7
abundance: -
v_gene: TRBV28
d_gene: -
CDR3nt: TGTGCCAGCAGTTTATTAGCCTACGAGCAGTACTTC
CDR3aa: CASSLLAYEQYF

j_gene: TRBJ2-1
abundance: -
v_gene: TRBV6-1
d_gene: TRBD1
CDR3nt: TGTGCCAGCAGTGCTCGCTATGCTAGGGGGCAGATGGATGAGCAGTTCTTC
CDR3aa: CASSARYARGQMDEQFF

j_gene: TRBJ2-3
abundance: -
v_gene: TRBV4-3
d_gene: TRBD2
CDR3nt: TGCGCCAGCAGCCTGAGCCATAAGGGACTAGCGGGGATAACTACTAGCACAGATACGCAGTATTTT
CDR3aa: CASSLSHKGLAGITTSTDTQYF

j_gene: TRBJ1-5
abundance: -
v_gene: TRBV4-1
d_gene: -
CDR3nt: TGCGCCAGCAGCCGGGGGGGCAATCAGCCCCAGCATTTT
CDR3aa: CASSRGGNQPQHF

j_gene: TRBJ2-5
abundance: -
v_gene: TRBV6-1
d_gene: -
CDR3nt: TGTGCCAGCAGTGGGCACAAATACGAAGAGACCCAGTACTTC
CDR3aa: CASSGHKYEETQYF

j_gene: TRBJ2-7
abundance: -
v_gene: TRBV28
d_gene: -
CDR3nt: TGTGCCAGCAGTTCGGCCTACGAGCAGTACTTC
CDR3aa: CASSSAYEQYF

j_gene: TRBJ1-5
abundance: -
v_gene: TRBV19
d_gene: -
CDR3nt: TGTGCCAGTAGACAAAGCAATCAGCCCCAGCATTTT
CDR3aa: CASRQSNQPQHF

j_gene: TRBJ2-1
abundance: -
v_gene: TRBV28
d_gene: -
CDR3nt: TGTGCCAGCAGCCCGCTTTCTGGGGGGGGGCCACATGAGCAGTTCTTC
CDR3aa: CASSPLSGGGPHEQFF